The 27 T cell receptor beta chains below all came from one sample that was sequenced in a study of T cell responses to AZD1222 COVID-19 vaccine. Profiled with immunoSEQ multiplex PCR; TCRdb holds only in-frame clones, not every one. Of fewer than 200,000 clones listed, approximately 90% are singletons. The starting material was peripheral blood, obtained 28 days after the second AZD1222 dose. All receptors derive from an adult who received the AZD1222 COVID-19 vaccine.

The chain couples TRBV10-1 to TRBJ2-1; 8 bases match TRBD2. The CDR3 is made up of 16 amino acids. The germline CDR1 and CDR2 sequences are WNHNN and SYGVQD (reference sequence). The V and J ends lost 3 bases and 6 bases, in that order; junction bases with no gene match: 10. The CDR3 coding sequence is TGCGCCAGCAGTGATCCAGCGGGGGCGAAGGTCAATGAGCAGTTCTTC. Its protein is CASSDPAGAKVNEQFF.

The chain employs TRBV19 and TRBJ2-2; 10 positions match TRBD2. This CDR3 comprises 16 residues. V was pared by 7 bases and J by 2 bases, with 7 bases of the junction left unmatched. The germline V gene has CDR1 LNHDA and CDR2 SQIVND (reference sequence). The CDR3 DNA follows: TGTGCCAGTACCCCGGGACTAGCGTTAAACACCGGGGAGCTGTTTTTT. It is translated as CASTPGLALNTGELFF.

The chain combines TRBV5-1 with TRBJ2-7, with TRBD1 matching over 9 bases. J gave up 6 bases and V 3 bases, and 10 bases lay outside the gene matches. The length of the CDR3 is 15 residues. CDR1 is SGHRS and CDR2 is YFSETQ in the germline V gene. The CDR3 DNA reads as TGCGCCAGCAGCTCCGGGACAGGGTACCCTTTCGAGCAGTACTTC. Amino acids: CASSSGTGYPFEQYF.

The V and J genes are TRBV2 and TRBJ2-7, with D perhaps TRBD2 (6 bases). The V and J ends lost 3 bases and 3 bases respectively, with 18 bases between them. There are 16 residues in the CDR3. Germline V gene sequence: CDR1 SNHLY, CDR2 FYNNEI. The CDR3 loop reads CASSESRDLGGYEQYF. The CDR3 DNA is TGTGCCAGCAGTGAGTCCCGGGACCTGGGGGGCTACGAGCAGTACTTC.

This sequence joins TRBV20-1 and TRBJ1-1, with D unresolved. The length of the CDR3 is 13 residues. CDR1 DFQATT and CDR2 SNEGSKA come from the germline V gene (reference sequence). The V end lost 3 bases, the J end lost 1 base, and 9 bases lay between the germline ends. The CDR3 coding sequence is TGCAGTGCTAGTACCACTAAGAACACTGAAGCTTTCTTT. Translation: CSASTTKNTEAFF.

The CDR3 reads CATSRKDMRQPQHF. The DNA for the CDR3 is TGTGCCACCAGCAGAAAGGATATGAGGCAGCCCCAGCATTTT. This rearrangement joins TRBV15 to TRBJ1-5; D gene unclear. The V end was cut by 2 bases, the J end by 7 bases, with 12 bases between. The CDR3 has 14 residues. Germline lookup yields CDR1 LNHNV and CDR2 YYDKDF (reference sequence).

This chain links TRBV3-1 (or the pseudogene TRBV3-2) with TRBJ1-2, with D unclear. CDR1 LGHDT and CDR2 YNNKEL come from the germline V gene (reference sequence). The V end was cut by 0 bases, the J end by 1 base, with 9 bases between. The CDR3 extends over 15 amino acids. The CDR3 DNA is TGTGCCAGCAGCCAAGACACGCAAATTAACTATGGCTACACCTTC. Residues: CASSQDTQINYGYTF.

The chain combines TRBV18 with TRBJ2-1; 7 nucleotides line up with TRBD1. This CDR3 comprises 15 residues. Germline V gene sequence: CDR1 KGHSH, CDR2 LQKENI. Losses at the gene ends were 1 base for V and 4 bases for J; bases not matched to a gene: 4. CDR3 nucleotide sequence: TGTGCCAGCTCACCACTAGGGACAGATTACAATGAGCAGTTCTTC. Amino acid sequence: CASSPLGTDYNEQFF.

The V call is TRBV20-1, the J call TRBJ1-2; D unclear. The V gene's germline CDR1 is DFQATT and CDR2 SNEGSKA (reference sequence). The CDR3 is 12 residues long. The ends were cut back, 3 bases at V and 7 bases at J, with 12 bases in the middle. CDR3 residues: CSASALSLGYTF. CDR3 in DNA: TGCAGTGCTAGTGCCCTCTCTCTTGGCTACACCTTC.

This clone was seen once. The chain is built from TRBV24-1 and TRBJ2-3; TRBD1 is a possible D gene (6 bases). The CDR3 has 15 residues. V was shortened by 6 bases and J by 5 bases, with 17 bases between the two germline ends. The germline CDR1 and CDR2 sequences are KGHDR and SFDVKD. The CDR3: CATSRSTQGGDTQYF. In nucleotides, the CDR3 is TGTGCCACCAGTAGATCAACGCAAGGGGGAGATACGCAGTATTTT.

This sequence joins TRBV7-2 and TRBJ1-1; the D is unclear. Per germline, CDR1 SGHTA and CDR2 FQGNSA. Trimming removed 1 base from V and 3 bases from J, with 9 bases in between. CDR3 length equals 14 residues. The CDR3 sequence: CASSLGGIYTEAFF. CDR3 DNA: TGTGCCAGCAGCTTAGGAGGAATCTACACTGAAGCTTTCTTT.

The genes are TRBV19 and TRBJ1-6; 8 bases agree with TRBD1. The CDR3 runs to 15 residues. Germline trimming cut 7 bases from V and 4 bases from J; bases unmatched to any gene: 6. The germline CDR1 and CDR2 sequences are LNHDA and SQIVND (reference sequence). CDR3 in amino acids: CASNLRQGYNSPLHF. CDR3 coding DNA: TGTGCCAGTAACCTCAGACAGGGGTATAATTCACCCCTCCACTTT. The full variable domain, with the rest looked up from reference TRBV19 and TRBJ1-6, is DGGITQSPKYLFRKEGQNVTLSCEQNLNHDAMYWYRQDPGQGLRLIYYSQIVNDFQKGDIAEGYSVSREKKESFPLTVTSAQKNPTAFYLCASNLRQGYNSPLHFGNGTRLTVT.

The V and J genes are TRBV7-6 and TRBJ1-1; D remains ambiguous. CDR1 and CDR2 from the germline V gene are SGHVS and FNYEAQ. Trimming removed 5 bases from V and 1 base from J, with 17 bases in between. CDR3 length: 16 amino acids. The CDR3 nucleotides are TGTGCCAGCAGCCCCGGCCCCCTTAGATCGAACACTGAAGCTTTCTTT. Translated: CASSPGPLRSNTEAFF.

The chain recombines TRBV5-1 with TRBJ2-3, with 12 bases aligning to TRBD2. V was clipped by 3 bases and J by 5 bases; unmatched bases: 13. CDR1 is SGHRS and CDR2 is YFSETQ in the germline V gene. This CDR3 has 18 amino acids. The CDR3 is CASSYLAGGHGGGDTQYF. In DNA form, the CDR3 reads TGCGCCAGCAGCTACCTAGCGGGAGGGCACGGGGGTGGAGATACGCAGTATTTT. Full variable domain (outside the CDR3, taken from reference TRBV5-1 and TRBJ2-3): KAGVTQTPRYLIKTRGQQVTLSCSPISGHRSVSWYQQTPGQGLQFLFEYFSETQRNKGNFPGRFSGRQFSNSRSEMNVSTLELGDSALYLCASSYLAGGHGGGDTQYFGPGTRLTVL.

This sequence joins TRBV5-1 and TRBJ1-2, with 7 bases matching TRBD1. Trimming removed 4 bases from V and 4 bases from J; junction bases left unmatched: 10. Germline CDR1 is SGHRS and CDR2 is YFSETQ. The CDR3 contains 15 residues. CDR3 bases: TGCGCCAGCAGCCTTTCGACAGGGCCTCTCTATGGCTACACCTTC. This encodes CASSLSTGPLYGYTF.

This rearrangement joins TRBV19 to TRBJ2-3; TRBD2 might be the D (6 bases). This CDR3 comprises 13 residues. Germline V lookup: CDR1 LNHDA, CDR2 SQIVND (reference sequence). Trimming stripped 6 bases from V and 3 bases from J, with 10 bases between. For the CDR3, the DNA is TGTGCCAGTAGGAGTGGGGGGACAGATACGCAGTATTTT. It yields the protein CASRSGGTDTQYF.

This chain joins TRBV18 and TRBJ1-1, with 7 positions matching TRBD1. V lost 6 bases to trimming and J lost 4 bases; unmatched junction nucleotides: 17. The CDR3 spans 17 residues. Germline V gives CDR1 KGHSH, CDR2 LQKENI. CDR3 sequence (DNA): TGTGCCAGCTCTCCCTTGTCGGGCAGGGGGGGCGGCACTGAAGCTTTCTTT. It translates to CASSPLSGRGGGTEAFF.

This clone occurred once. V usage is TRBV6-5 and J usage is TRBJ1-5; 7 nucleotides line up with TRBD1. The J segment lost 3 bases and the V segment lost 5 bases, leaving 7 bases of the junction unmatched. Germline CDR1 and CDR2: MNHEY and SVGAGI. The CDR3 loop spans 15 amino acids. The CDR3: CASSPQDRFNQPQHF. CDR3 nucleotide sequence: TGTGCCAGCAGTCCCCAGGACAGGTTCAATCAGCCCCAGCATTTT.

The rearrangement links TRBV4-1 to TRBJ2-1; D possibly corresponds to TRBD2 (6 bases). V lost 4 bases to trimming and J lost 0 bases, with 10 bases between them. This CDR3 has 15 amino acids. Germline-derived CDR1 and CDR2 are MGHRA and YSYEKL. In nucleotides, the CDR3 is TGCGCCAGCAGCCGGGACTTCAGCTCCTACAATGAGCAGTTCTTC. Protein product: CASSRDFSSYNEQFF.

V and J are TRBV5-1 and TRBJ2-7, with a possible D match to TRBD2 (6 bases). V was cut by 0 bases and J by 6 bases, with 7 bases left in between. The germline gives CDR1 SGHRS, CDR2 YFSETQ. This CDR3 region has 12 residues. The CDR3 region has the DNA TGCGCCAGCAGCTTGGCCGGGGGCGAGCAGTACTTC. Translation gives CASSLAGGEQYF.

Comment on this clone: An end of the junction does not agree with germline; a read error may underlie this. The V and J genes are TRBV13 and TRBJ1-4; 8 bases match TRBD1. Germline V gene lookup returns CDR1 PRHDT and CDR2 FYEKMQ (reference sequence). The CDR3 has 13 amino acids. The CDR3 is CASSLGQGRKLFF. CDR3 nucleotide sequence: TGTGCCAGCAGCCTAGGACAGGGAAGGAAACTGTTTTTT.

The chain is built from TRBV4-3 and TRBJ1-2; D gene unclear. Germline V gives CDR1 LGHNA, CDR2 YSLEER. The CDR3 has 14 residues. The ends were cut back, 2 bases at V and 2 bases at J, with 9 bases in the middle. CDR3 region: CASSQYSGNYGYTF. The CDR3 nucleotides read TGCGCCAGCAGCCAATATTCCGGGAACTATGGCTACACCTTC.

J is TRBJ2-7 and V is TRBV6-5; 11 bases line up with TRBD2. V dropped 7 bases and J dropped 3; count of bases not matched to a gene: 5. From germline, CDR1 is MNHEY and CDR2 SVGAGI. This CDR3 has 14 amino acids. In DNA form, the CDR3 reads TGTGCCAGCAATTCCGGACTAGCGGGCTACGAGCAGTACTTC. Residues: CASNSGLAGYEQYF.

The chain joins TRBV6-6 to TRBJ1-1; 10 bases align to TRBD1. With 5 bases clipped from V and 6 bases from J, the junction kept 9 bases outside the gene matches. Germline CDR1 is MNHNY and CDR2 is SVGAGI (reference sequence). This CDR3 is built from 15 residues. CDR3 protein: CASSPPTGGTAEAFF. CDR3 nucleotides: TGTGCCAGCAGTCCTCCGACAGGGGGCACGGCTGAAGCTTTCTTT.

The V call is TRBV27, the J call TRBJ2-7; 8 bases line up with TRBD1. The length of the CDR3 is 14 residues. CDR1 and CDR2 from the germline V gene are MNHEY and SMNVEV (reference sequence). Losses at the gene ends were 5 bases for V and 4 bases for J; bases not matched to a gene: 7. The CDR3 DNA reads as TGTGCCAGCAGTGTGCCGGGACAGGTTTACGAGCAGTACTTC. Translating gives CASSVPGQVYEQYF.

The chain joins TRBV12-3 or TRBV12-4 to TRBJ2-7, with TRBD2 as a possible D gene (6 bases). CDR3 length equals 13 residues. Trimming removed 7 bases from V and 6 bases from J, with 16 bases in between. CDR3 nucleotides: TGTGCCAGCACCGGGGACTGGGGAGGCGAGCAGTACTTC. The encoded protein is CASTGDWGGEQYF.

This clone occurred once. The CDR3 nucleotides read TGTGCCAGCAGCTTAGAACAGGGGGCTTTGAACACTGAAGCTTTCTTT. Its translation is CASSLEQGALNTEAFF. The chain has TRBV7-9 and TRBJ1-1; TRBD1 agrees at 9 bases. Germline trimming cut 1 base from V and 0 bases from J; bases unmatched to any gene: 3. CDR1 and CDR2 from the germline V gene are SEHNR and FQNEAQ (reference sequence). CDR3 length equals 16 residues.